This is a list of T cell receptor beta chains from one sample in a study of beta chain features in type 1 diabetes. The repertoire was sequenced with immunoSEQ multiplex PCR; TCRdb's copy has only in-frame clones and lacks some. The table records 300,000 to 350,000 clones, 13% to 15% of them present only once. Sequenced material: central memory CD4+ T cells from blood. All receptors come from a young man in good health. CDR3s include the opening cysteine and the closing phenylalanine or tryptophan. Clone size is not always given. Where it is, it says once, few, many or a class for expanded clones.

V gene | clone size | CDR3 protein
TRBV2 | - | CASSARGSALGYTF
TRBV29-1 | - | CSARTGYAGELFF
TRBV5-8 | - | CASSGRDRDTEAFF
TRBV27 | - | CASSLYGGAHGYTF
TRBV7-2 | - | CASSVRGPTDTQYF
TRBV5-6 | - | CASSHKGAEDKNIQYF
TRBV14 | many | CASSQKGNTEAFF
TRBV5-6 | - | CASSLRHNQPQHF
TRBV28 | - | CASSYGPVQETQYF
TRBV27 | - | CASSPRTGTEAFF
TRBV2 | few | CASSGTDQPQHF
TRBV6-5 | few | CASRPEIGNSPLHF
TRBV5-6 | - | CASSLRGREETQYF
TRBV4-2 | - | CASSPEGLAKNIQYF
TRBV19 | once | CASSAPTGVWETQYF
TRBV5-1 | - | CASSLDPLSPQHF